This T cell receptor beta chain came from a study of blood T cells in healthy people across ages. Notes on the study in general: Roughly linear age-related decline in beta diversity appeared, significant by age 40.

Trimming removed 3 bases at V and 0 bases at J, with 19 bases between. CDR1 SGDLS and CDR2 YYNGEE come from the germline V gene. This CDR3 has 19 residues. Total RNA extraction produced at least 5.5 micrograms (per sample) for the study. It was with a sample-barcoded 5' primer and a J-beta primer mix that a second PCR of about 6 to 12 cycles was run. MiXCR, applied by TCRdb to the 5' RACE reads, yields one record per CDR3 protein. This sample yields more than 800,000 distinct CDR3 sequences, of which around 30% are seen a single time; around 15% belongs to the top ten. This clonotype came up many times. The antigen remains undetermined.

This clonotype originated in a woman older than 75 in good health. The chain joins TRBV9 to TRBJ1-6, with D uncertain. The sequenced sample consisted of blood. The CDR3 nucleotides read TGTGCCAGCAGCGGACTTAAACCGGGCGGAAGCTCCTATAATTCACCCCTCCACTTT. It codes for CASSGLKPGGSSYNSPLHF.